This TCR beta chain was obtained from a study of molecular identifiers for immune sequencing clone quantification. Findings of the study overall: Clonotypes surpassing 20 RNA copies contained over 97% of effector molecules, versus under 1% in naive cells. One cell's worth of spiked Jurkat TCR RNA was reportedly detectable among about a million naive cells.

When naive CD8 T cells were sorted, they were gated as CD8+CD4-CCR7+CD45RA+. This clonotype showed up many times. Antigen unknown. This CDR3 has 18 residues. The V segment lost 3 bases and the J segment 4 bases; nucleotides outside the gene matches: 10. Germline V gene sequence: CDR1 MDHEN, CDR2 SYDVKM. Bulk TCR libraries were made with methods that had been previously described and with listed TCR primers. TCRdb reanalysed the PCR reads using MiXCR and keeps one entry per CDR3 protein. The table shows about 500,000 distinct CDR3 sequences, with over 20% occurring only once. The clonotype originates from a human donor in good health. Some libraries in this study had Jurkat cell RNA spiked in. Sequencing input: naive CD8+ T cells from blood, with Jurkat cell RNA spiked in. Subset in this sample: FACS-sorted CD8+CD4-CCR7+CD45RA+ naive T cells. This chain joins TRBV28 and TRBJ2-3; 13 bases are shared with TRBD2. CDR3 sequence (DNA): TGTGCCAGCAGTTTCCGGGACAGAGGACTAGCGGGAGCAGATACGCAGTATTTT. It yields the protein CASSFRDRGLAGADTQYF.